The T cell receptor (beta chain) described here comes from a study of T-cell reconstitution after alpha-beta-depleted transplantation in children. Preparation of the TCRbeta library involved a method that used unique molecular identifiers. Each CDR3 protein gets one entry after TCRdb re-called the PCR reads with MiXCR. Altogether under 450,000 distinct CDR3 sequences are present, about 14% being singletons, with the ten largest covering around 4.5%. The source is a human donor who donated a stem cell graft to a child with Fanconi anemia. The sample in question was PBMCs, obtained from the stem cell graft.

The CDR3 spells CASSLRTGVYDQPQHF. CDR3 in DNA: TGTGCCAGCAGTCTCCGGACAGGGGTTTACGATCAGCCCCAGCATTTT. The rearrangement joins TRBV12-3 or TRBV12-4 to TRBJ1-5, with 9 bases lining up with TRBD1. The CDR3 length is 16 residues. The V and J ends lost 5 bases and 5 bases, in that order; junction bases with no gene match: 10.